This TCR beta chain emerged from a study of shared T cell receptors in the human thymus. Clones were sequenced by immunoSEQ multiplex PCR, and TCRdb holds only the in-frame ones, with some missing. Here the sample spans 600,000 to 900,000 clones, 70% to 90% being singletons. These data are also associated with another study on human thymus T cells. That source reports: The thymus was resected at corrective cardiac surgery. V and J gene usage appeared biased in thymic and blood repertoires. Unrelated individuals reportedly shared highly overlapping thymic TCR repertoires.

Sequencing input: thymocytes. The TCR comes from a girl in the first two years of life with a congenital heart defect.

CDR3 nucleotides: TGCGCCAGCAGCCCCGACAGTGAAGAGACCCAGTACTTC. Residues: CASSPDSEETQYF. The gene calls are TRBV5-1 and TRBJ2-5, with D possibly being TRBD1 (5 bases). This CDR3 is built from 13 residues. Germline CDR1 and CDR2: SGHRS and YFSETQ. With 4 bases removed from V and 3 bases from J, the gap between germline ends came to 10 bases.